The 14 T cell receptor beta chains in this list originate from one sample, sequenced in a study of shared clonotypes between healthy human individuals. Sequencing used immunoSEQ multiplex PCR; TCRdb keeps in-frame clones, though not all of them. The sample has some 2 million clones; about 95% are singletons. Naive CD8 isolation took CD45RO-negative cells positively selected for CCR7 and excluded terminally differentiated effector memory CD45RA+ cells. Sequencing was done on a sample of naive CD8+ T cells sorted from blood. All receptors come from a man aged 18 to 29 in good health.

The chain recombines TRBV6-6 with TRBJ2-7; D may match TRBD1 or TRBD2 (6 bases each). Germline V gene lookup returns CDR1 MNHNY and CDR2 SVGAGI (reference sequence). The CDR3 is 13 residues long. Trimming shortened V by 7 bases and J by 7 bases, and 17 bases separated the two germline ends. In nucleotides, the CDR3 is TGTGCCAGCACCGGGGGCGCGAAGGGAGAGCAGTACTTC. Translation gives CASTGGAKGEQYF.

A remark on this clone: A junction boundary mismatches the germline segment, possibly from a read error. Other DNA sequences in this sample translate to the same CDR3. The chain couples TRBV11-1 to TRBJ2-7, with a possible D match to TRBD1 (5 bases). Per the germline V gene, CDR1 is SGHAT and CDR2 is FQDESV (reference sequence). The CDR3 is 12 residues long. The CDR3 loop reads CASSSTAGEQYF. CDR3 nucleotides: TGTGCCAGTAGCTCGACAGCAGGCGAGCAGTACTTC.

The chain couples TRBV28 to TRBJ1-4, with 8 positions matching TRBD1. Germline assignment: CDR1 MDHEN and CDR2 SYDVKM. V gave up 4 bases and J gave up 2 bases; unmatched junction bases: 6. The CDR3 has 16 residues. The DNA for the CDR3 is TGTGCCAGCAGTTCGATACGGACAGGGACTAATGAAAAACTGTTTTTT. The encoded protein is CASSSIRTGTNEKLFF.

The chain employs TRBV4-3 and TRBJ2-3; tentatively, D is TRBD2 (6 bases). The CDR3 length is 16 residues. Between the trimmed V and J ends, which lost 4 bases and 0 bases, there was a span of 14 bases. CDR1 is LGHNA and CDR2 is YSLEER in the germline V gene. The CDR3 DNA reads as TGCGCCAGCAGCCCCTCCTGGGGAGGAAGCACAGATACGCAGTATTTT. Translation: CASSPSWGGSTDTQYF.

The chain combines TRBV4-1 with TRBJ1-2; no firm D call. Germline CDR1 MGHRA, CDR2 YSYEKL. The CDR3 runs 15 residues. V lost 1 base to trimming and J lost 5 bases, with 14 bases between them. This CDR3 is CASSQGVGGGYGYTF. CDR3 nucleotides: TGCGCCAGCAGCCAAGGTGTGGGAGGAGGGTATGGCTACACCTTC.

This chain connects TRBV11-2 to TRBJ1-5; D is perhaps TRBD1 (5 bases). Trimming took off 0 bases at V and 4 bases at J, with 13 bases between the two ends. CDR1 is SGHAT, CDR2 FQNNGV, per germline. The CDR3 consists of 16 residues. In DNA, the CDR3 is TGTGCCAGCAGCTTAGACTACGGGACGACAAATCAGCCCCAGCATTTT. Amino acids: CASSLDYGTTNQPQHF. The whole variable domain, remainder taken from reference TRBV11-2 and TRBJ1-5, is EAGVAQSPRYKIIEKRQSVAFWCNPISGHATLYWYQQILGQGPKLLIQFQNNGVVDDSQLPKDRFSAERLKGVDSTLKIQPAKLEDSAVYLCASSLDYGTTNQPQHFGDGTRLSIL.

The V call is TRBV27, the J call TRBJ1-2; D not certain. This CDR3 contains 14 residues. The germline V gene encodes CDR1 MNHEY and CDR2 SMNVEV (reference sequence). Trimming took off 5 bases at V and 2 bases at J, with 12 bases between the two ends. The CDR3 DNA reads as TGTGCCAGCAGTCCGATCGGGGAAAACTATGGCTACACCTTC. Protein: CASSPIGENYGYTF.

The rearrangement joins TRBV5-1 to TRBJ1-2; D is unclear. V lost 1 base and J 2 bases, leaving 6 bases between the germline ends. CDR3 length: 13 amino acids. Germline CDR1 reads SGHRS; CDR2 reads YFSETQ. Here the CDR3 DNA reads TGCGCCAGCAGCTTGCAGGACAACTATGGCTACACCTTC. This encodes CASSLQDNYGYTF.

This clone was recorded only once. The rearrangement joins TRBV9 to TRBJ2-3; 10 positions agree with TRBD2. Germline-derived CDR1 and CDR2 are SGDLS and YYNGEE. V dropped 0 bases and J dropped 2; count of bases not matched to a gene: 6. The CDR3 contains 17 residues. CDR3 in DNA: TGTGCCAGCAGCGTAGGGCTAGCGGGAGTCTTCACAGATACGCAGTATTTT. The encoded protein is CASSVGLAGVFTDTQYF.

The chain couples TRBV2 to TRBJ2-2; 11 nucleotides agree with TRBD2. J lost 3 bases, V lost 7 bases, and 4 bases had no gene match. This CDR3 has 15 amino acids. Germline loops: CDR1 SNHLY, CDR2 FYNNEI. CDR3 DNA: TGTGCCAGCAACCGACTAGCGGGGTACACCGGGGAGCTGTTTTTT. Amino acid sequence: CASNRLAGYTGELFF. Variable domain in full (rest from reference TRBV2 and TRBJ2-2): EPEVTQTPSHQVTQMGQEVILRCVPISNHLYFYWYRQILGQKVEFLVSFYNNEISEKSEIFDDQFSVERPDGSNFTLKIRSTKLEDSAMYFCASNRLAGYTGELFFGEGSRLTVL.

Regarding this clone: This specimen includes other DNA sequences encoding the same CDR3. The V call is TRBV29-1, the J call TRBJ1-1; D is unclear. CDR1 and CDR2 from the germline V gene are SQVTM and ANQGSEA. CDR3 size: 11 residues. V lost 4 bases and J lost 1, with 4 bases in between. This CDR3 is CSVVQNTEAFF. CDR3 DNA sequence: TGCAGCGTTGTTCAGAACACTGAAGCTTTCTTT.

The chain couples TRBV4-1 to TRBJ2-7; D uncertain. The V and J ends lost 4 bases and 2 bases respectively, with 15 bases between them. The CDR3 covers 15 residues. CDR1 is MGHRA and CDR2 is YSYEKL in the germline V gene. The CDR3 region is CASSLTPDATYEQYF. Here the CDR3 DNA reads TGCGCCAGCAGCCTAACGCCGGACGCCACCTACGAGCAGTACTTC.

The chain couples TRBV4-1 to TRBJ2-7; possible D gene TRBD1, 6 bases. CDR3 length: 17 amino acids. The germline V gene encodes CDR1 MGHRA and CDR2 YSYEKL. Trimming took 2 bases from V and 6 from J, leaving 23 bases between them. The CDR3 region has the DNA TGCGCCAGCAGCCAAACGAACCTACAGGGCTCTCTTGGCGAGCAGTACTTC. Translation: CASSQTNLQGSLGEQYF.

This clone appeared a single time. The rearrangement uses TRBV4-3 and TRBJ2-1; 9 nucleotides align to TRBD1. The CDR3 contains 18 residues. CDR1 and CDR2 from the germline V gene are LGHNA and YSLEER. J was trimmed by 6 bases and V by 3 bases; bases with no gene match: 15. CDR3 in amino acids: CASSQDGTGLSSANEQFF. In DNA form, the CDR3 reads TGCGCCAGCAGCCAGGACGGGACAGGGCTTTCTAGCGCCAATGAGCAGTTCTTC.